This TCR beta chain was sequenced in a study of T cell repertoires in cytomegalovirus infection. Overall study: CMV epitopes in the study were HLA-C-restricted (recently identified) and HLA-B-restricted (well studied). CMV infection plus the matching HLA type was flagged by public TCR beta signatures. General observations from the study: Within the response measured ex vivo, HLA-C-restricted CMV-specific TCR beta clonotypes were dominant. Individuals carrying CMV plus the relevant HLA were identified by cumulative frequency of public TCR beta families.

MiXCR, run by TCRdb on the reads, gives a single entry per CDR3 protein. Of roughly 180,000 distinct CDR3 sequences listed, about a fifth are singletons. CDR3 size: 14 residues. V lost 0 bases and J lost 4, with 8 bases in between. Looked up from germline, CDR1 is SGHTA and CDR2 is FQGNSA. The table lists this clonotype with a few counts. What it binds is unknown. Sequencing was performed on CD8+ T cells from cultured PBMCs, taken from culture after CMV antigen stimulation. The chain has TRBV7-2 and TRBJ2-3; no reliable D call. The receptor's source is a human donor in good health (CMV status not recorded). Some clones in this sample may be carry-over from other donors' samples. CDR3 region: CASSLALRADTQYF. CDR3 coding DNA: TGTGCCAGCAGCTTAGCGCTACGGGCAGATACGCAGTATTTT.